Listed here is a single TCR beta chain. This specimen belongs to a study of blood T cell repertoires in COVID-19. Study summary: COVID-19 samples from acute and convalescent phases originated in the United States, Italy and Spain. T cells, B-cell-depleted T cells, or PBMCs supplied cDNA or gDNA.

This CDR3 region has 14 residues. V was shortened by 2 bases and J by 6 bases, with 12 bases between the two germline ends. CDR1 and CDR2 (germline): SGHKS, YYEKEE (reference sequence). Authors' analysis steps: Reference gene primer amplification gave estimated nucleated cell counts. Clones were read by immunoSEQ multiplex PCR, and TCRdb kept only the in-frame ones, dropping some. V, J and clone size were drawn from that table, and D and trimming were deduced from the DNA. The data hold around 72,000 clones, with 80% to 95% observed a single time. This chain connects TRBV5-5 to TRBJ2-1; weak D call: TRBD1 (6 bases). The receptor was derived from a human donor with active COVID-19. The donor label of this sample is uncertain. Sequenced input: peripheral blood. The CDR3 region has the DNA TGTGCCAGCAGCTTCCGAAGGGACATCAATGAGCAGTTCTTC. Encoded protein: CASSFRRDINEQFF.